The source of this TCR beta chain is a study of cytomegalovirus exposure and HLA in healthy donors. Points from the study as a whole: In a later analysis, roughly 17,000 TCR beta sequences were associated with HLA alleles at 0.05 false discovery rate. Many donors shared some public TCRs, even though most TCR sequences were rare.

Trimming removed 4 bases from V and 4 bases from J; junction bases left unmatched: 8. The CDR3 totals 15 residues. Germline V gives CDR1 SGHRS, CDR2 YFSETQ. The PCR ran on 60 Vbeta and 13 Jbeta primers. Study processing details: Some 11 million of the 80 million or so unique TCR beta chains counted in a later analysis were shared. The protocol was immunoSEQ multiplex PCR, while the TCRdb copy is restricted to in-frame clones and leaves out a portion. The DNA was the basis for D and trimming; V, J and clone size are from that table. The repertoire has some 150,000 clones, 72% of them found once; the top ten carry around 4.2%. Regarding this clone: Its antigen remains unknown.

The chain recombines TRBV5-1 with TRBJ2-5; TRBD1 agrees at 9 bases. The receptor was isolated from a man aged 50 to 60 in good health and CMV-seropositive. Sequencing was carried out using PBMCs. The CDR3 spells CASSTDRGGVETQYF. The CDR3 DNA reads TGCGCCAGCAGCACTGACAGGGGGGGAGTAGAGACCCAGTACTTC.